These 9 T cell receptor beta chains originate from one sample sequenced in a study of post-analysis software for immune sequencing data. Study-level points and caveats: Compared with controls, patients had more of 4 to 6 TRBV segments, including TRBV5-6, TRBV5-1 and TRBV20-1.

The authors incorporated unique molecular identifiers into the TCR beta cDNA libraries. Each CDR3 protein gets one entry after TCRdb re-called the PCR reads with MiXCR. The sample lists hundreds of thousands of distinct CDR3 sequences; under 55% were seen once. These TCRs are of unknown antigen specificity. Sequenced sample: blood. The receptors shown here come from a girl aged 10-17 years with multiple sclerosis.

This clonotype was detected ten times or more. The V call is TRBV5-1, the J call TRBJ1-2; no reliable D call. Germline-derived CDR1 and CDR2 are SGHRS and YFSETQ. This CDR3 region has 12 residues. V lost 0 bases to trimming and J lost 6 bases, with 6 bases between them. The CDR3 here is CASSLVGDGYTF. CDR3 sequence (DNA): TGCGCCAGCAGCTTGGTCGGCGATGGCTACACCTTC. Combining the CDR3 with reference TRBV5-1 and TRBJ1-2 gives the whole variable domain KAGVTQTPRYLIKTRGQQVTLSCSPISGHRSVSWYQQTPGQGLQFLFEYFSETQRNKGNFPGRFSGRQFSNSRSEMNVSTLELGDSALYLCASSLVGDGYTFGSGTRLTVV.

This clonotype was seen only a few times. This chain connects TRBV20-1 to TRBJ1-2; 8 bases agree with TRBD1. CDR3 size: 13 residues. Germline CDR1 DFQATT, CDR2 SNEGSKA (reference sequence). The trim removed 2 bases at V and 8 bases at J, leaving 7 bases unmatched. For the CDR3, the DNA is TGCAGTGCTAGAATCCGACAGGGGCTCGGCTACACCTTC. Translated, it gives CSARIRQGLGYTF.

For this clonotype: One end of the junction does not line up with germline, which may come from a read error. The chain carries TRBV12-3 or TRBV12-4 and TRBJ2-3, with TRBD1 as a possible D gene (5 bases). CDR3 length: 15 residues. CDR3 bases: TGTGCCGGCAGAGTGGACACTGTGGCGTTGGATACGCAGTATTTT. Translated: CAGRVDTVALDTQYF.

A few counts support this clonotype. The chain employs TRBV5-6 and TRBJ2-5; the D gene is possibly TRBD1 (6 bases). V was shortened by 4 bases and J by 11 bases, with 18 bases between the two germline ends. CDR1 and CDR2 from the germline V gene are SGHDT and YYEEEE. The CDR3 has 13 residues. The CDR3 DNA follows: TGTGCCAGCAGCGGAGGACAGAGGGGAAAGCAGTACTTC. Translation: CASSGGQRGKQYF.

This clonotype has a handful of counts. The gene calls are TRBV27 and TRBJ1-2; D is perhaps TRBD1 (5 bases). The CDR3 extends over 14 amino acids. The germline gives CDR1 MNHEY, CDR2 SMNVEV (reference sequence). V lost 5 bases to trimming and J lost 3 bases, with 13 bases between them. CDR3 sequence (DNA): TGTGCCAGCAGTCCTTGGCTACAGGACTATGGCTACACCTTC. Translation: CASSPWLQDYGYTF.

The chain couples TRBV10-3 to TRBJ2-1; 7 bases match TRBD2. The V and J ends lost 2 bases and 9 bases, in that order; junction bases with no gene match: 10. CDR1 is ENHRY, CDR2 SYGVKD, per germline. The CDR3 totals 15 residues. CDR3 residues: CAISEKVGGLIEQFF. The CDR3 DNA follows: TGTGCCATCAGTGAGAAGGTGGGAGGGCTGATTGAGCAGTTCTTC.

The V call is TRBV4-1, the J call TRBJ2-7; TRBD1 matches at 7 bases. The CDR3 covers 12 residues. J gave up 6 bases and V 2 bases, and 1 base lay outside the gene matches. CDR1 MGHRA and CDR2 YSYEKL come from the germline V gene. CDR3 sequence: CASSQHRGEQYF. The CDR3 DNA reads as TGCGCCAGCAGCCAACACAGGGGCGAGCAGTACTTC.

This chain joins TRBV11-2 and TRBJ2-4; D may be TRBD1 (6 bases). Germline CDR1 and CDR2: SGHAT and FQNNGV. Trimming left V 4 bases short and J 0 bases short, with 13 bases between. The CDR3 extends over 16 amino acids. DNA for the CDR3: TGTGCCAGCAGCTCTATCGTACAGGGAGCCAAAAACATTCAGTACTTC. Its protein product is CASSSIVQGAKNIQYF.

The chain couples TRBV27 to TRBJ1-1; D uncertain. The V end lost 4 bases, the J end lost 10 bases, and 10 bases lay between the germline ends. CDR3 length: 11 residues. Germline V lookup: CDR1 MNHEY, CDR2 SMNVEV (reference sequence). The CDR3 nucleotides are TGTGCCAGCAGTTCAGGTACAGCAGCTTTCTTT. Encoded protein: CASSSGTAAFF.